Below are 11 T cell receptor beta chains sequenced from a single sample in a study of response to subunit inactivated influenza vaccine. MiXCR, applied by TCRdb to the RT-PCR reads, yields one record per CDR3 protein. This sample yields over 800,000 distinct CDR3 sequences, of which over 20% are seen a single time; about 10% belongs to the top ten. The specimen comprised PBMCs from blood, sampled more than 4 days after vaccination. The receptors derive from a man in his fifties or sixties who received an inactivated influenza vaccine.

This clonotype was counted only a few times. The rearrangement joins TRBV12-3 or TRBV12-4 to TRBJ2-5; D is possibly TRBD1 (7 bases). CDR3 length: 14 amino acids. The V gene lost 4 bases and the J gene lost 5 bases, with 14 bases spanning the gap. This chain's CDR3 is CASSSGGPLETQYF. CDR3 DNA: TGTGCCAGCAGTTCAGGGGGGCCGCTGGAGACCCAGTACTTC.

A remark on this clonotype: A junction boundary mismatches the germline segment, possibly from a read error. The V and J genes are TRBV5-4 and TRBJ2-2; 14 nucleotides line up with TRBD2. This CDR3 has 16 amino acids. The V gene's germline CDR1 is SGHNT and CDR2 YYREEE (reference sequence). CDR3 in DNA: TGTGCCAGCAACTTGGGACTAGCGGGAGTCACCGGGGAGCTGTTTTTT. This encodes CASNLGLAGVTGELFF.

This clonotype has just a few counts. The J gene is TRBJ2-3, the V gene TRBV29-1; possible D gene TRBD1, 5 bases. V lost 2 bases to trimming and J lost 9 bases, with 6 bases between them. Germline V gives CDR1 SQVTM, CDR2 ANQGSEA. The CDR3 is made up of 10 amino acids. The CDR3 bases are TGCAGCGTTGAAACAGGAACGCAGTATTTT. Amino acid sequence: CSVETGTQYF.

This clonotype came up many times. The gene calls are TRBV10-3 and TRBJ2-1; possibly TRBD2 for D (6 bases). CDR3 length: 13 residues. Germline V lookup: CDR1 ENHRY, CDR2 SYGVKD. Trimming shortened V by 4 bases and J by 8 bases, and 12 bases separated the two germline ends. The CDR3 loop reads CAISGWGVDEQFF. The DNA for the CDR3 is TGTGCCATCAGTGGATGGGGGGTGGATGAGCAGTTCTTC.

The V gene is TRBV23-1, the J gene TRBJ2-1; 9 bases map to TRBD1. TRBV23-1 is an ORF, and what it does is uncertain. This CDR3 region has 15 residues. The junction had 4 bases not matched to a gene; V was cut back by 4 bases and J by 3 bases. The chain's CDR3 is CASSPDRGCYNEQFF. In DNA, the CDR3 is TGCGCCAGCAGTCCCGACAGGGGGTGCTACAATGAGCAGTTCTTC.

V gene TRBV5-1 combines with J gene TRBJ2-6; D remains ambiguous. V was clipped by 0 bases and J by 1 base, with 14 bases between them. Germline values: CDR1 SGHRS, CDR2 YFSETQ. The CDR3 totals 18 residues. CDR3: CASSLEFVGTSGANVLTF. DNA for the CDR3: TGCGCCAGCAGCTTGGAATTCGTAGGAACATCTGGGGCCAACGTCCTGACTTTC.

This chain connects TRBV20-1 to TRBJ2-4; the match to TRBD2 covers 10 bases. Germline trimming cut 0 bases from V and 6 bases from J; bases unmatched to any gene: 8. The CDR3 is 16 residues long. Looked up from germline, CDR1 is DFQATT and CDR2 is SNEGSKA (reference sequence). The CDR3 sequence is CSARDRLAGAGNIQYF. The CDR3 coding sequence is TGCAGTGCTAGAGATCGGCTAGCGGGAGCGGGAAACATTCAGTACTTC.

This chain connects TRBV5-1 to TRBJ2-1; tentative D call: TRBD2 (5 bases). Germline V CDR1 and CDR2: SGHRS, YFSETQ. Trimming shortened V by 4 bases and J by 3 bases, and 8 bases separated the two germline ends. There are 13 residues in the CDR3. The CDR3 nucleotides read TGCGCCAGCAGCACCCGGGACTACAATGAGCAGTTCTTC. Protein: CASSTRDYNEQFF.

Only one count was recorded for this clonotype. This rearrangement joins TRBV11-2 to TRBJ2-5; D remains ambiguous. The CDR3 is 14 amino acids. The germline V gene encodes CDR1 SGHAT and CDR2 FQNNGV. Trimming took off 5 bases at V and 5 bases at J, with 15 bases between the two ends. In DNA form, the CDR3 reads TGTGCCAGCAGCCTCGACTGGGGTGGGGAGACCCAGTACTTC. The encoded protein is CASSLDWGGETQYF.

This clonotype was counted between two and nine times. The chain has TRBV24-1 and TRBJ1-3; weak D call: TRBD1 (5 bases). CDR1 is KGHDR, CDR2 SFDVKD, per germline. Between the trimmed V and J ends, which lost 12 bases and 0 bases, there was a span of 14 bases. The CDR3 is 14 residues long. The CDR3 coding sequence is TGTGCCTGGACACAGACCAGCTCTGGAAACACCATATATTTT. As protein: CAWTQTSSGNTIYF.

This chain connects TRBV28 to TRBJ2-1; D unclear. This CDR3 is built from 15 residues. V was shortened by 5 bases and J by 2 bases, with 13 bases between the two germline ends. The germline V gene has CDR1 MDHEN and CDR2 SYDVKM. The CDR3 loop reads CASSVRPMPYNEQFF. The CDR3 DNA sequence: TGTGCCAGCAGTGTCCGGCCTATGCCCTACAATGAGCAGTTCTTC.